This T cell receptor (beta chain) stems from a study of human T cells and chemical hapten exposure. Via MiXCR, TCRdb re-called the RACE reads, giving one row per CDR3 protein. The sample shows 100,000 or so distinct CDR3 sequences, roughly 10% of them seen only once. Germline V lookup: CDR1 SGHRS, CDR2 YFSETQ. This CDR3 contains 16 residues. Unmatched junction bases numbered 9, after V lost 3 bases and J lost 6 bases. Ten or more counts support this clonotype. This sample's time point: patch test 1, 2 weeks after DPC sensitization. Described treatment: therapeutic diphenylcyclopropenone sensitization with weekly scalp DPC.

The sequenced sample was whole blood, obtained in connection with sensitization to the hapten diphenylcyclopropenone (DPC). The sequence was collected from a man aged 35 to 55 with alopecia areata. Some clones in this sample may be carry-over from other donors' samples. The J gene is TRBJ1-6, the V gene TRBV5-1, with TRBD1 identical over 7 bases. CDR3 sequence (DNA): TGCGCCAGCAGCTCCGGACAGGACAAAACTAATTCACCCCTCCACTTT. Its translation: CASSSGQDKTNSPLHF.